Below are 18 T cell receptor beta chains sequenced from a single sample in a study of CD8+ T cells in alopecia areata. Specified treatment: oral pan-JAK inhibitor, 5-10 mg twice daily. RNA extraction and reverse transcription yielded cDNA as sequencing template. TCRdb's table, derived via immunoSEQ multiplex PCR, lists solely in-frame clones and lacks some. The data show about 270,000 clones, with around 64% seen just once and 0.93% held by the top ten. The source was CD4+ T cells sorted from blood, collected around week 54, from a patient treated with tofacitinib. All receptors come from a human donor with alopecia areata.

The chain links TRBV5-6 to TRBJ1-6, with D unclear. The germline V gene has CDR1 SGHDT and CDR2 YYEEEE. V was trimmed by 1 base and J by 7 bases, leaving 12 bases between them. CDR3 size: 15 residues. CDR3 residues: CASSLLAGRNSPLHF. For the CDR3, the DNA is TGTGCCAGCAGCTTGTTAGCAGGAAGAAATTCACCCCTCCACTTT.

This clone has a handful of counts. V and J are TRBV5-4 and TRBJ2-1; D could derive from TRBD1 or TRBD2 (7 bases each). Deletions cut 1 base from V and 2 bases from J, with 10 bases between. This CDR3 spans 15 amino acids. From germline, CDR1 is SGHNT and CDR2 YYREEE (reference sequence). The CDR3 sequence: CASSLQGGTYNEQFF. In DNA form, the CDR3 reads TGTGCCAGCAGCTTGCAGGGGGGGACCTACAATGAGCAGTTCTTC.

This clone was seen a few times. The chain combines TRBV19 with TRBJ1-5; no firm D call. CDR1 LNHDA and CDR2 SQIVND come from the germline V gene (reference sequence). Deletions cut 3 bases from V and 5 bases from J, with 8 bases between. The CDR3 runs 13 residues. CDR3 amino acids: CASSIGVDQPQHF. The CDR3 DNA reads TGTGCCAGTAGTATTGGGGTGGATCAGCCCCAGCATTTT.

Notes on this clone: One junction end does not reproduce the germline sequence, and a read error may be involved. This sequence joins TRBV29-1 and TRBJ2-5; perhaps TRBD1 as D (5 bases). The CDR3 has 12 amino acids. Germline assignment: CDR1 SQVTM and CDR2 ANQGSEA. The DNA of the CDR3 is TGCAGCGTGGAAGGGGTGGTCGAGACCCAGTACTTC. Translating gives CSVEGVVETQYF.

The chain couples TRBV30 to TRBJ2-7, with D maybe TRBD1 (5 bases). CDR1 and CDR2 (germline): GTSNPN, SVGIG (reference sequence). This CDR3 is 14 amino acids long. Between the trimmed V and J ends, which lost 3 bases and 4 bases, there was a span of 16 bases. The CDR3: CAWRGPGPVYEQYF. Written as DNA, the CDR3 is TGTGCCTGGAGAGGGCCAGGGCCCGTTTACGAGCAGTACTTC.

This clone was found a few times. The rearrangement links TRBV30 to TRBJ1-2; D is unresolved. V was clipped by 4 bases and J by 3 bases, with 9 bases between them. Germline lookup yields CDR1 GTSNPN and CDR2 SVGIG (reference sequence). The CDR3 extends over 12 amino acids. The CDR3 region is CAWTRGDYGYTF. CDR3 in DNA: TGTGCCTGGACTCGGGGTGACTATGGCTACACCTTC.

The rearrangement uses TRBV4-3 and TRBJ1-1; 7 bases match TRBD1. Germline V CDR1 and CDR2: LGHNA, YSLEER. The CDR3 runs 13 residues. With 5 bases clipped from V and 2 bases from J, the junction kept 2 bases outside the gene matches. CDR3 DNA: TGCGCCAGCAGCAACAGGGGCAACACTGAAGCTTTCTTT. This sequence encodes CASSNRGNTEAFF.

The DNA of the CDR3 is TGCGCCAGCAGTCCCCGGGCCAGCGCTAATTCACCCCTCCACTTT. It encodes CASSPRASANSPLHF. The chain employs TRBV4-3 and TRBJ1-6; D unclear. Trimming pared 6 bases from V and 6 bases from J, leaving 15 bases between. Per germline, CDR1 LGHNA and CDR2 YSLEER. CDR3 length: 15 residues.

The chain links TRBV18 to TRBJ1-6; D is undetermined. This CDR3 region has 13 residues. The ends were cut back, 1 base at V and 5 bases at J, with 3 bases in the middle. Germline V gene data show CDR1 as KGHSH and CDR2 as LQKENI. The CDR3 spells CASSPRDNSPLHF. CDR3 DNA: TGTGCCAGCTCACCACGGGATAATTCACCCCTCCACTTT.

The J gene is TRBJ1-5, the V gene TRBV6-5; D is perhaps TRBD1 (6 bases). The CDR3 has 13 amino acids. Germline-derived CDR1 and CDR2 are MNHEY and SVGAGI. V lost 6 bases, J lost 4 bases, and 10 bases lay in between. The CDR3 sequence: CASRTGWNQPQHF. As DNA, the CDR3 is TGTGCCAGCAGAACAGGGTGGAATCAGCCCCAGCATTTT.

The chain combines TRBV27 with TRBJ1-2, with D possibly being TRBD1 (5 bases). The CDR3 is 12 residues long. Trimming cost V 7 bases and J 8 bases, with 14 bases left between them. Germline V gives CDR1 MNHEY, CDR2 SMNVEV (reference sequence). CDR3 DNA: TGTGCCAGCAAGGGGAGGCAGGAAGGCTACACCTTC. It is translated as CASKGRQEGYTF.

The chain employs TRBV6-5 and TRBJ2-3; D assignment may be TRBD1 or TRBD2 (7 bases each). V was clipped by 5 bases and J by 3 bases, with 15 bases between them. This CDR3 contains 15 residues. Germline V gene lookup returns CDR1 MNHEY and CDR2 SVGAGI. The CDR3 sequence is CASSVTGEGTDTQYF. CDR3 coding DNA: TGTGCCAGCAGTGTAACAGGGGAGGGGACAGATACGCAGTATTTT.

The V gene is TRBV30, the J gene TRBJ2-5, with 8 bases lining up with TRBD2. Per the germline V gene, CDR1 is GTSNPN and CDR2 is SVGIG (reference sequence). The CDR3 extends over 14 amino acids. V trimming: 4 bases; J trimming: 0 bases; junction bases outside the gene matches: 4. CDR3 sequence reads: CAWNTGGYQETQYF. CDR3 bases: TGTGCCTGGAATACGGGGGGGTACCAAGAGACCCAGTACTTC.

The J gene is TRBJ2-1, the V gene TRBV29-1; D uncertain. The CDR3 length is 12 residues. Trimming removed 7 bases at V and 0 bases at J, with 7 bases between. The germline V gene encodes CDR1 SQVTM and CDR2 ANQGSEA. CDR3 DNA sequence: TGCAGCGCCCTTCCCTCCTACAATGAGCAGTTCTTC. Translated, it gives CSALPSYNEQFF.

The rearrangement links TRBV23-1 to TRBJ1-5; the D is unclear. TRBV23-1 is identified as an open reading frame with a role that is uncertain. The CDR3 loop spans 15 amino acids. The V end lost 2 bases, the J end lost 3 bases, and 11 bases lay between the germline ends. CDR3 sequence reads: CASSQASSFNQPQHF. The DNA for the CDR3 is TGCGCCAGCAGTCAAGCCAGCAGCTTCAATCAGCCCCAGCATTTT.

This chain uses TRBV5-1 with TRBJ2-7; TRBD2 matches 8 bases. CDR1 is SGHRS, CDR2 YFSETQ, per germline. The V segment lost 4 bases and the J segment 2 bases; nucleotides outside the gene matches: 2. This CDR3 is 13 amino acids long. The CDR3 loop is CASSLSGAYEQYF. DNA for the CDR3: TGCGCCAGCAGCCTTAGCGGGGCCTACGAGCAGTACTTC.

This rearrangement joins TRBV7-2 to TRBJ2-2; D gene unclear. CDR1 and CDR2 (germline): SGHTA, FQGNSA. Trimming took 5 bases from V and 0 from J, leaving 7 bases between them. CDR3 length equals 14 residues. The DNA of the CDR3 is TGTGCCAGCAGCCCTCGGACGAACACCGGGGAGCTGTTTTTT. Translated, it gives CASSPRTNTGELFF.

The chain is built from TRBV29-1 and TRBJ2-1, with D unresolved. The germline gives CDR1 SQVTM, CDR2 ANQGSEA. The CDR3 extends over 13 amino acids. Trimming shortened V by 7 bases and J by 2 bases, and 12 bases separated the two germline ends. The CDR3 coding sequence is TGCAGCGCCAAGCGTGGAGCCTACAATGAGCAGTTCTTC. Translated, it gives CSAKRGAYNEQFF.